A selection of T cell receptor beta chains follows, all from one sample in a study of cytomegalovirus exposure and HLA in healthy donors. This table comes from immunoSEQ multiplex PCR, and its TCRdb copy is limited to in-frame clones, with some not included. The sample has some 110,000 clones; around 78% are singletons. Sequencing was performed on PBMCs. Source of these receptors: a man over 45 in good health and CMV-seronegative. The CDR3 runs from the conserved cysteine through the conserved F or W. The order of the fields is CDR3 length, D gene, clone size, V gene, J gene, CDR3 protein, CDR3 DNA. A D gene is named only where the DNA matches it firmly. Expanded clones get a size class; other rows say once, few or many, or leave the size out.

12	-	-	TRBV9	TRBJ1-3	CASSQGSSTIYF	TGTGCCAGCAGTCAGGGTAGTAGCACCATATATTTT
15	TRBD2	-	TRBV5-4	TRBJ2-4	CASSPERGGENIQYF	TGTGCCAGCAGTCCGGAGCGGGGGGGCGAAAACATTCAGTACTTC
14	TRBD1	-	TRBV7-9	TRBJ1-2	CASSLGGTGEGYTF	TGTGCCAGCAGCTTAGGAGGGACAGGGGAAGGCTACACCTTC
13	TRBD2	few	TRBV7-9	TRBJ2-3	CATRGGVTDTQYF	TGTGCCACCCGGGGGGGGGTGACAGATACGCAGTATTTT
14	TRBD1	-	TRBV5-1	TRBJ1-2	CASSADRGIYGYTF	TGCGCCAGCAGCGCGGACAGGGGGATCTATGGCTACACCTTC
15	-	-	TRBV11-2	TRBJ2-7	CASRHPGRRQYEQYF	TGTGCCAGCAGACACCCCGGCCGGAGGCAGTACGAGCAGTACTTC
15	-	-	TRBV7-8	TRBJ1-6	CASSPDRVRETPLHF	TGTGCCAGCAGCCCCGACCGCGTGCGGGAGACACCCCTCCACTTT
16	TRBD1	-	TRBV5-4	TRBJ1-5	CASSATIRDRYQPQHF	TGTGCCAGCAGCGCAACGATACGGGACAGATATCAGCCCCAGCATTTT
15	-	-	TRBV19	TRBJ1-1	CASSPSHSTNTEAFF	TGTGCCAGTAGTCCGTCGCACAGCACTAACACTGAAGCTTTCTTT
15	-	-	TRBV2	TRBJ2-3	CASSQLVSGTDTQYF	TGTGCCAGCAGTCAACTAGTTAGTGGCACAGATACGCAGTATTTT